This T cell receptor (beta chain) was sequenced for a study of blood T cell repertoires in COVID-19. Study background: Sites in the United States, Italy and Spain provided acute and convalescent COVID-19 samples.

Authors' analysis steps: By means of reference gene primer amplification, nucleated cell counts were estimated. Generated by immunoSEQ multiplex PCR, the TCRdb table keeps only in-frame clones and is missing some. The V and J calls and clone size were taken over from that table, and D and trimming were inferred from the DNA. The sample contains 65,000 to 75,000 clones, roughly 89% of which appear only once. V lost 7 bases to trimming and J lost 0 bases; unmatched junction nucleotides: 8. Germline V gene lookup returns CDR1 MNHEY and CDR2 SVGAGI. The CDR3 has 15 amino acids. This sequence was found in a woman in her fifties or sixties with active COVID-19. The chain uses TRBV6-5 and TRBJ2-7, with TRBD2 matching over 8 bases. The sequenced sample was peripheral blood. The CDR3 bases are TGTGCCAGCAAGCCGGGCACTAGCGGCTCCTACGAGCAGTACTTC. Encoded protein: CASKPGTSGSYEQYF.